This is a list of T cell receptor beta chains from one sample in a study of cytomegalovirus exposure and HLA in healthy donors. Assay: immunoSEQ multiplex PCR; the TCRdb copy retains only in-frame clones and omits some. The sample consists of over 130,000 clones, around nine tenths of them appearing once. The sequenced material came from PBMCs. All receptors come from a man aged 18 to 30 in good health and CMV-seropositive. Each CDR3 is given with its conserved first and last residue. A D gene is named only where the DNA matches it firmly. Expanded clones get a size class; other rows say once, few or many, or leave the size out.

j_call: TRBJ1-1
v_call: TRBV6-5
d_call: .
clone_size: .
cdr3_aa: CASEGTNTEAFF
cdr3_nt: TGTGCCAGTGAGGGGACAAACACTGAAGCTTTCTTT

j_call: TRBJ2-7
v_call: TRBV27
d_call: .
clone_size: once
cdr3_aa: CASSSGSYEQYF
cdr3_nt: TGTGCCAGCAGTTCAGGGTCCTACGAGCAGTACTTC

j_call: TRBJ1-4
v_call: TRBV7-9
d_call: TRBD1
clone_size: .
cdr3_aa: CASSPGQGGNEKLFF
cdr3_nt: TGTGCCAGCAGCCCAGGACAGGGTGGTAATGAAAAACTGTTTTTT

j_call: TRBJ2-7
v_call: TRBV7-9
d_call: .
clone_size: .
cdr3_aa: CASSLPSSYEQYF
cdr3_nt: TGTGCCAGCAGCTTACCGAGCTCCTACGAGCAGTACTTC

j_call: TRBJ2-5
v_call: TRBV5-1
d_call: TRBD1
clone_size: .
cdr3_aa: CASSLDGQGIATQYF
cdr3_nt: TGCGCCAGCAGCTTGGATGGACAGGGGATAGCGACCCAGTACTTC

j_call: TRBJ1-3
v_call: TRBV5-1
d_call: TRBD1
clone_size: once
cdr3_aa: CASSLVTSGTGGNTIYF
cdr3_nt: TGCGCCAGCAGCTTGGTGACCTCCGGGACAGGGGGAAACACCATATATTTT

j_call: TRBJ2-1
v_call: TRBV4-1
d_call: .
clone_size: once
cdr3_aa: CASSQSNRVYNEQFF
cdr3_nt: TGCGCCAGCAGCCAATCTAACAGGGTTTACAATGAGCAGTTCTTC

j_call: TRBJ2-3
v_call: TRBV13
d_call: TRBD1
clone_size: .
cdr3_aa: CASSLSMSFWDRGIADTQYF
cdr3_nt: TGTGCCAGCAGCTTAAGCATGTCCTTTTGGGACAGGGGGATCGCAGATACGCAGTATTTT

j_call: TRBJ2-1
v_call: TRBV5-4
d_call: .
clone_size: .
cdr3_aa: CASSLETGTYNEQFF
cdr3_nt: TGTGCCAGCAGCTTGGAGACTGGCACCTACAATGAGCAGTTCTTC

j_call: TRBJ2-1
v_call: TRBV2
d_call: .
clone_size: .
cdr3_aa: CASNFDRYNEQFF
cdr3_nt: TGTGCCAGCAACTTTGACAGGTACAATGAGCAGTTCTTC

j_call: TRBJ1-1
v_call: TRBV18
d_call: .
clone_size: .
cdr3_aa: CASSLPGREAFF
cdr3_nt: TGTGCCAGCTCTCTACCCGGGAGGGAAGCTTTCTTT

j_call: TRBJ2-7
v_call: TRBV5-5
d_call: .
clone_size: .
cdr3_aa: CASSLSQVDDEQYF
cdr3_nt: TGTGCCAGCAGCTTGAGCCAAGTCGATGACGAGCAGTACTTC

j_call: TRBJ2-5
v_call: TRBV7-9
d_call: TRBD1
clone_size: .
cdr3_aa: CASSSGRTLRDRDETQYF
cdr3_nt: TGTGCCAGCAGCTCCGGTCGTACACTCCGGGACAGGGACGAGACCCAGTACTTC

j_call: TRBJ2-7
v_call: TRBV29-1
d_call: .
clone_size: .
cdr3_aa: CSVLEPRLSSYEQYF
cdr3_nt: TGCAGCGTCCTCGAACCCAGGCTGTCCTCCTACGAGCAGTACTTC

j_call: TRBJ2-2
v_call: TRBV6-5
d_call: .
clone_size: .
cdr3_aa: CASSYSSTDTGELFF
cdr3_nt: TGTGCCAGCAGTTACTCGTCGACAGACACCGGGGAGCTGTTTTTT

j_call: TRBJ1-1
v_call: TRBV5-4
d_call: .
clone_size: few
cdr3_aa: CASSWDTNTEAFF
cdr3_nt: TGTGCCAGCAGCTGGGACACCAACACTGAAGCTTTCTTT

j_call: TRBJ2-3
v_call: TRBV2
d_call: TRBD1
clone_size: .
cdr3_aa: CASRYPRDSRNSTDTQYF
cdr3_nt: TGTGCCAGCAGGTACCCACGGGACAGTCGAAATAGCACAGATACGCAGTATTTT

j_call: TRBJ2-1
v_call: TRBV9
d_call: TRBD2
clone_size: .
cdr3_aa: CASSVASSGGPYEQFF
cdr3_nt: TGTGCCAGCAGCGTAGCTTCTAGCGGGGGGCCGTATGAGCAGTTCTTC

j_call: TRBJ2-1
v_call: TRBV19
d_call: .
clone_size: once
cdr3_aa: CATNPRLGDNEQFF
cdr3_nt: TGTGCCACCAACCCCCGGCTAGGGGACAATGAGCAGTTCTTC

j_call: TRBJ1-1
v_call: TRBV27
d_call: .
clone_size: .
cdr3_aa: CASSFPAEAFF
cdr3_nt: TGTGCCAGCAGTTTCCCGGCTGAAGCTTTCTTT

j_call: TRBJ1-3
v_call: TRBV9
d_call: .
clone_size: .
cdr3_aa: CASSPQVLIGNTIYF
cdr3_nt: TGTGCCAGCAGCCCGCAGGTTTTGATTGGAAACACCATATATTTT

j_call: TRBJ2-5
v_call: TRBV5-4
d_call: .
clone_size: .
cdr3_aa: CASSSQGRGQETQYF
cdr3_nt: TGTGCCAGCAGCTCTCAGGGTAGGGGACAAGAGACCCAGTACTTC

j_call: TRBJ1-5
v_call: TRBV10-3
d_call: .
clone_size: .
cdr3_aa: CAISDGGPRDQPQHF
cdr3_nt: TGTGCCATCAGTGACGGAGGGCCGCGGGATCAGCCCCAGCATTTT

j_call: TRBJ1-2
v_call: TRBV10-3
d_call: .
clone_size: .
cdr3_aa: CAISGVDRYDGYTF
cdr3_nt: TGTGCCATCAGTGGGGTAGACAGATATGATGGCTACACCTTC

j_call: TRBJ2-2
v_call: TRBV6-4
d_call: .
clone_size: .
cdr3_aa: CASSENSLTGELFF
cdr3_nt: TGTGCCAGCAGTGAGAACAGCCTTACCGGGGAGCTGTTTTTT

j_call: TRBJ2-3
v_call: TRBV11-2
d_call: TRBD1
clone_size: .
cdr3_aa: CASSKGTGVTDTQYF
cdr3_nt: TGTGCCAGCAGCAAAGGGACAGGAGTCACAGATACGCAGTATTTT

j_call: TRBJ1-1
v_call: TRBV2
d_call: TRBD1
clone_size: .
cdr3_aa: CASRAGTGAEAFF
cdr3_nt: TGTGCCAGCAGGGCCGGGACAGGGGCTGAAGCTTTCTTT